Below, 3 T cell receptor beta chains from the same sample are listed, as sequenced in a study of human T cells and chemical hapten exposure. A single record per CDR3 protein comes from TCRdb applying MiXCR to the RACE reads. This table has more than 300,000 distinct CDR3 sequences, approximately 5.1% appearing once. As to time point: pre-sensitization, week 0. The treatment was: therapeutic diphenylcyclopropenone sensitization with weekly scalp DPC. The material sequenced was whole blood, taken in connection with sensitization to the hapten diphenylcyclopropenone (DPC). The receptor set was obtained from a woman aged 50 to 65 with alopecia areata. Some clones in this sample may be carry-over from other donors' samples.

The rearrangement joins TRBV12-3 or TRBV12-4 to TRBJ2-3; D gene uncertain. There are 16 residues in the CDR3. Deletions cut 4 bases from V and 3 bases from J, with 17 bases between. The CDR3, as DNA: TGTGCCAGCAGTTCCACGTCCCTGTCCTGGACAGATACGCAGTATTTT. Its protein product is CASSSTSLSWTDTQYF.

The chain recombines TRBV20-1 with TRBJ2-1; perhaps D is TRBD1 or TRBD2 (5 bases each). Germline assignment: CDR1 DFQATT and CDR2 SNEGSKA (reference sequence). The CDR3 runs to 13 residues. Trimming removed 8 bases from V and 2 bases from J, with 13 bases in between. The CDR3 protein is CSTGRGTYNEQFF. The CDR3 DNA is TGCAGTACGGGGCGCGGTACCTACAATGAGCAGTTCTTC.

The chain joins TRBV7-6 to TRBJ2-7, with 11 bases that match TRBD2. The CDR3 has 14 amino acids. Germline CDR1 and CDR2: SGHVS and FNYEAQ. J lost 13 bases, V lost 5 bases, and 13 bases had no gene match. This CDR3 reads CASSPTSGGRQGYF. DNA of the CDR3: TGTGCCAGCAGCCCCACTAGCGGGGGACGCCAGGGATACTTC.